The source of this TCR beta chain is a study of graft-versus-host responses after intestinal transplantation. Looking at the study overall: As for transplant type, recipients had multivisceral, liver-intestinal, or isolated intestinal grafts. All of the recipients had induction that used anti-thymocyte globulin, then tacrolimus and steroids for 2 to 3 years. Study-wide findings and caveats: GvH clones were found in recipient marrow; some appeared first in ileum or blood.

Comment on this clone: Its antigen is unidentified.

Clones were sequenced by immunoSEQ multiplex PCR, and TCRdb holds only the in-frame ones, with some missing. The table has about 110,000 clones, roughly 95% seen once. The germline gives CDR1 PRHDT, CDR2 FYEKMQ (reference sequence). The ends lost 1 base at V and 4 bases at J; junction bases unmatched: 9. The length of the CDR3 is 17 residues. V and J are TRBV13 and TRBJ2-1; 8 bases agree with TRBD2. The specimen comprised unstimulated CD8+ T cells sorted from spleen or lymph node cells, sampled before intestinal transplant. The sequence came from a human donor who received an intestinal transplant. CDR3 DNA sequence: TGTGCCAGCAGCTTAGAGGGCGGGAGGTCAGGTTACAATGAGCAGTTCTTC. Translated, it gives CASSLEGGRSGYNEQFF.